The TCR beta chain described here comes from a study of T cell responses to AZD1222 COVID-19 vaccine (dated by TCRdb to the early 2020s). As for the study more broadly: AZD1222 recipients given second doses at about 4 weeks or at about 12 weeks were pooled, since spike-specific TCR depth and breadth were not found to differ between the two schedules. A total of 233 trial participants underwent TCR sequencing, of whom 200 to 220 had received two doses of AZD1222 and 26 had received two doses of the MenACWY control vaccine. Trial participants were enrolled into age subgroups of 18-55, 56-69 and 70-plus years, which contained roughly 150, 30 and 60 TCR-sequenced participants, respectively. Summary of the overall study and its limitations: Nearly half of unique spike-specific TCRs reportedly recognized epitopes outside regions mutated in the B.1.351 and B.1.1.7 variants. Conclusions about previously exposed vaccinees are limited because only 5 or 6 AZD1222 recipients were SARS-CoV-2 seropositive at baseline. In the small 56-69-year group, the increase in depth fell short of significance, most likely because of low power. No day 14 peak-response samples were available, so repertoires were characterized only after the peak T cell response. Participants were mostly white British and included more females than males, and it was suggested by the authors that clonal diversity may have been underestimated. A significant rise in spike-specific TCR breadth and depth was observed after two AZD1222 doses relative to day 0 and relative to MenACWY recipients. The vaccine-associated CD4 TCRs covered the entire spike protein, and the dominant responses fell in regions 160-218 and 743-854.

Sequences SEHNR (CDR1) and FQNEAQ (CDR2) are obtained from the germline V gene (reference sequence). From the cysteine through the phenylalanine, the CDR3 covers 15 amino acids. The sequence is cut down to CDR3 DNA, 45 bases in frame from base 1. The germline ends are 6 bases apart after V is trimmed by 3 bases and J by 0 bases. Points on this clone: There is no known antigen for this receptor. There are no base qualities to consult, and no much larger clone falls within one base.

What this sample's time point label stands for: baseline before first vaccination. Vaccinee samples came from UK trials COV001 and COV002, including a single-blind randomized controlled phase 2/3 trial of AZD1222 (ChAdOx1 nCoV-19) in healthy adults. For TCRbeta chain sequencing, PBMC samples were collected from trial participants at day 0 and at day 28 after the second dose. The CDR3 regions of human TCRbeta chains were subjected to immunosequencing. The paper's processing steps were these. TCRs in the repertoires were compared against a reference library of SARS-CoV-2-specific TCRs that had been generated with the MIRA antigen-specificity platform. Breadth meant the fraction of unique TCRs that were SARS-CoV-2-associated, whereas depth meant the fraction of total T cells that were SARS-CoV-2-associated. Using the MIRA data, each spike-specific TCR was assigned both to the spike region to which the TCR was reactive and to a CD4 or CD8 class. Log10-transformed breadth and depth values were compared by one-way ANOVA with Sidak's multiple comparisons tests. What TCRdb holds here is the immuneACCESS table cut down to in-frame rearrangements. Part of the clones is not present; checked against another copy, under half of the missing clones reflect an unresolved V gene, and the others are unexplained. The V and J calls and clone size were taken over from that table, and D and trimming were inferred from the DNA. This sample comprises 150,000 to 200,000 clones, more than 80% of them detected only once. Of the sample, about 6% is held by the ten largest clones.

This sequence was found in an adult in good health. The input for sequencing was peripheral blood, taken on day 0 of AZD1222 vaccination. Recombination joined TRBV7-9 with TRBJ1-6; the D gene cannot be named for sure. The CDR3 has the sequence CASSFRSSYNSPLHF. The nucleotide sequence reads TGTGCCAGCAGCTTTCGAAGCTCCTATAATTCACCCCTCCACTTT.